The 13 T cell receptor beta chains given below trace back to one sample, sequenced in a study of shared clonotypes between healthy human individuals. TCRdb keeps only in-frame clones here, not all; method: immunoSEQ multiplex PCR. Among about 1.5 million clones listed, approximately 98% were seen once. Sequences were obtained from naive CD4+ T cells sorted from blood. Noted subset: CD45RA+ positively selected. The source of these receptors is a man aged 25 to 45 in good health.

The V and J genes are TRBV7-6 and TRBJ2-3, with 12 positions matching TRBD2. The length of the CDR3 is 16 residues. CDR1 is SGHVS, CDR2 FNYEAQ, per germline. V trimming: 5 bases; J trimming: 0 bases; junction bases outside the gene matches: 3. CDR3 in DNA: TGTGCCAGCAGCCAGCTAGCGGGAGGGAGCACAGATACGCAGTATTTT. Translated, it gives CASSQLAGGSTDTQYF. Looking up the rest from reference TRBV7-6 and TRBJ2-3 gives the full variable domain: GAGVSQSPRYKVTKRGQDVALRCDPISGHVSLYWYRQALGQGPEFLTYFNYEAQQDKSGLPNDRFSAERPEGSISTLTIQRTEQRDSAMYRCASSQLAGGSTDTQYFGPGTRLTVL.

This clone was picked up one time. The chain uses TRBV7-2 and TRBJ1-4, with D hard to call. CDR3 length: 15 amino acids. Germline CDR1 and CDR2: SGHTA and FQGNSA. Trimming removed 3 bases at V and 0 bases at J, with 8 bases between. CDR3 bases: TGTGCCAGCAGCTTGTACGTTGCAACTAATGAAAAACTGTTTTTT. This codes for CASSLYVATNEKLFF.

Note on this clone: The sample holds other DNA sequences that translate to the same CDR3. The gene calls are TRBV6-1 and TRBJ2-7, with TRBD2 identical over 9 bases. Germline loops: CDR1 MNHNS, CDR2 SASEGT. The junction had 3 bases not matched to a gene; V was cut back by 4 bases and J by 2 bases. This CDR3 comprises 14 residues. CDR3 protein: CASSGLAGPYEQYF. In DNA, the CDR3 is TGTGCCAGCAGTGGGCTAGCGGGACCCTACGAGCAGTACTTC.

The chain carries TRBV25-1 and TRBJ2-7; TRBD2 might be the D (6 bases). V was trimmed by 3 bases and J by 0 bases, leaving 15 bases between them. CDR1 MGHDK and CDR2 SYGVNS come from the germline V gene. This CDR3 has 16 amino acids. CDR3 sequence reads: CASSESVLASSYEQYF. In nucleotides, the CDR3 is TGTGCCAGCAGTGAGAGTGTCCTAGCGAGCTCCTACGAGCAGTACTTC.

This clone appeared once. The J gene is TRBJ2-5, the V gene TRBV7-9, with D possibly matching TRBD1 (5 bases). CDR1 and CDR2 (germline): SEHNR, FQNEAQ (reference sequence). This CDR3 has 14 residues. Trimming removed 3 bases at V and 4 bases at J, with 12 bases between. The CDR3 reads CASSLGQVGETQYF. For the CDR3, the DNA is TGTGCCAGCAGCTTGGGGCAGGTGGGAGAGACCCAGTACTTC.

The chain is built from TRBV5-1 and TRBJ2-1; tentative D call: TRBD2 (6 bases). This CDR3 is built from 19 residues. CDR1 is SGHRS and CDR2 is YFSETQ in the germline V gene. Trimming cost V 1 base and J 3 bases, with 23 bases left between them. The CDR3 loop is CASSLYPGRVSGVYNEQFF. The CDR3 DNA is TGCGCCAGCAGCTTGTATCCTGGACGAGTTAGCGGAGTCTACAATGAGCAGTTCTTC.

The chain recombines TRBV11-2 with TRBJ1-4, with 9 bases fitting TRBD1. Germline V gives CDR1 SGHAT, CDR2 FQNNGV. The CDR3 spans 16 residues. The V gene end was trimmed by 5 bases and the J gene end by 10 bases; junction bases not matched to a gene: 14. The CDR3 spells CASSQQQGALRGKLFF. The CDR3 DNA is TGTGCCAGCAGCCAACAACAGGGGGCGCTACGAGGAAAACTGTTTTTT.

V usage is TRBV7-2 and J usage is TRBJ1-5; maybe TRBD1 (6 bases). The CDR3 has 15 residues. Trimming left V 4 bases short and J 4 bases short, with 14 bases between. Germline loops: CDR1 SGHTA, CDR2 FQGNSA. The CDR3 region has the DNA TGTGCCAGCAGCTCCCAACAGGGAGCGAATCAGCCCCAGCATTTT. Protein sequence: CASSSQQGANQPQHF.

This clone appeared once. This sequence joins TRBV19 and TRBJ1-1, with D tentatively TRBD1 (5 bases). The ends were cut back, 3 bases at V and 4 bases at J, with 12 bases in the middle. The germline gives CDR1 LNHDA, CDR2 SQIVND (reference sequence). The length of the CDR3 is 14 residues. As DNA, the CDR3 is TGTGCCAGTAGTATCCCAGGGACCCCCACTGAAGCTTTCTTT. This codes for CASSIPGTPTEAFF.

The V call is TRBV18, the J call TRBJ2-2; D perhaps matches TRBD2 (6 bases). This CDR3 is 16 amino acids long. Germline V gene data show CDR1 as KGHSH and CDR2 as LQKENI. Trimming removed 3 bases at V and 0 bases at J, with 11 bases between. CDR3 residues: CASSPIPGANTGELFF. CDR3 DNA: TGTGCCAGCTCACCCATACCGGGAGCGAACACCGGGGAGCTGTTTTTT.

CDR3 DNA: TGCGCCAGCAGCCAAGATTCTGGTCCCGGGGAGCTGTTTTTT. This codes for CASSQDSGPGELFF. The rearrangement links TRBV4-3 to TRBJ2-2, with D uncertain. Germline values: CDR1 LGHNA, CDR2 YSLEER. This CDR3 has 14 residues. V lost 0 bases and J 6 bases, leaving 8 bases between the germline ends.

The chain recombines TRBV29-1 with TRBJ1-1; 7 bases agree with TRBD1. J was trimmed by 0 bases and V by 7 bases; bases with no gene match: 5. Germline CDR1 reads SQVTM; CDR2 reads ANQGSEA. CDR3 length equals 13 residues. CDR3 loop: CSARDSLNTEAFF. CDR3 DNA: TGCAGCGCTCGGGACAGCTTGAACACTGAAGCTTTCTTT.

V and J are TRBV29-1 and TRBJ2-1; D call uncertain. The CDR3 totals 13 residues. Trimming took off 6 bases at V and 3 bases at J, with 12 bases between the two ends. In germline, CDR1 is SQVTM, CDR2 ANQGSEA. This CDR3 is CSVPGPYYNEQFF. CDR3 DNA: TGCAGCGTGCCCGGACCTTACTACAATGAGCAGTTCTTC.